This TCR beta chain comes out of a study of blood T cells in healthy people across ages (dated by TCRdb to about 2015). Regarding the research as a whole: In model experiments, template switching captured roughly one uniquely barcoded TCR beta cDNA molecule for every two T cells. To avoid experimental bias, donors of different ages were distributed randomly across sequencing lanes. The study measured age-related changes in TCR beta repertoire diversity using deep sequencing normalized with unique cDNA molecular identifiers. Four age groups were formed from the donors: young (average approximately 15 years), middle-aged (approximately 39), aged (around 62) and long-lived (more than 75). Two additional independent replicas of 1 million unique cDNA reads from the same blood draw were analyzed for two donors (one aged 18 to 30 and one aged 80 or older).

Libraries were made using 5' RACE. Data came from an Illumina HiSeq 2500. A second PCR of about 7 to 12 cycles was run with a J-beta primer mix and a sample-barcoded 5' primer. A template-switch 5' adaptor carrying 12 random nucleotides introduced a unique molecular identifier onto each TCR beta cDNA molecule. Each sample yielded at least 3 million CDR3-containing paired-end reads. First-strand cDNA was synthesized from all RNA with the Mint cDNA synthesis kit, primed by a TRBC-specific oligonucleotide. Following uracil-DNA glycosylase treatment, all cDNA underwent a first 18-cycle PCR with the universal primers M1SS and BC2_uni_R. The source study handled its data this way. Each sample was normalized by randomly selecting 1 million high-quality reads, each carrying a distinct molecular identifier. Reads sharing molecular identifiers were discarded rather than binned into consensus sequences. MiTCR, set to a Q25 quality threshold and the strictest error-elimination algorithm, was used for CDR3 identification, clonotype clustering and error correction. A nonparametric unseen species model with Euler transformation was used to estimate a lower bound on total TCR beta diversity. TCRdb ran its own pipeline on the public reads, namely fastp trimming at Q25 and MiXCR clone calling, and kept in-frame beta chains. For every CDR3 protein sequence, its rows merge into one entry that carries the most common genes and DNA. The V and J calls here are based on TCRdb, not the publication. The sample profile shows over 500,000 distinct CDR3 sequences; under 65% of them were found once. Approximately 13% of the sample belongs to the ten largest clones.

In regard to this clonotype: Its binding antigen is unknown. No qualities accompany the bases; no much larger clone lies one base away.

Donors were around 37 systemically healthy Caucasian individuals from Russia aged roughly 6 to 95 years. Around 9.9 milliliters of peripheral blood were collected from each donor into EDTA-treated Vacutainer tubes. Ficoll-Paque density-gradient centrifugation was used to isolate PBMCs, with at least 7 million obtained per sample. Total RNA was extracted from PBMCs with Trizol reagent, with at least 6 micrograms obtained per sample. The percentages of naive CD45RAhigh/CD27high T cells were determined by flow cytometry on a PBMC aliquot from every donor. Study-level results and caveats: Because profiling used bulk unsorted PBMCs, naive and antigen-experienced compartments could not be compared conclusively. A strong correlation was found between observed TCR beta diversity and the percentage of naive T cells measured by flow cytometry. As age increased, observed TCR beta diversity per million T cells dropped in a roughly linear way, and a significant reduction was already evident by age 40. Because donor CMV infection status was unknown, age-related changes in expanded clonotypes were potentially confounded. Estimates of total diversity based on one million sequenced T cells were considered lower bounds and underestimates. The long-lived group showed more naive CD4+ T cells, fewer expanded clones and increased TCR diversity than the aged group, suggesting age selection.

V is cut back by 2 bases and J by 7 bases, with 7 bases in the junction unmatched. For CDR1 and CDR2, the germline V gene (reference sequence) lists LGHDT and YNNKEL. The CDR3, from cysteine to phenylalanine, totals 15 residues. Only the CDR3 region is kept as DNA, spanning 45 bases read in frame from base 1. The clonotype was recovered from a woman aged 80 or older in good health. The rearranged chain carries TRBV3-1 and TRBJ2-2; the central 7 bases match TRBD2. Sequencing was done on a sample of blood. The nucleotide sequence is TGTGCCAGCAGCCAAACGCCAGCGGGGAACGGGGAGCTGTTTTTT. This translates into CASSQTPAGNGELFF.